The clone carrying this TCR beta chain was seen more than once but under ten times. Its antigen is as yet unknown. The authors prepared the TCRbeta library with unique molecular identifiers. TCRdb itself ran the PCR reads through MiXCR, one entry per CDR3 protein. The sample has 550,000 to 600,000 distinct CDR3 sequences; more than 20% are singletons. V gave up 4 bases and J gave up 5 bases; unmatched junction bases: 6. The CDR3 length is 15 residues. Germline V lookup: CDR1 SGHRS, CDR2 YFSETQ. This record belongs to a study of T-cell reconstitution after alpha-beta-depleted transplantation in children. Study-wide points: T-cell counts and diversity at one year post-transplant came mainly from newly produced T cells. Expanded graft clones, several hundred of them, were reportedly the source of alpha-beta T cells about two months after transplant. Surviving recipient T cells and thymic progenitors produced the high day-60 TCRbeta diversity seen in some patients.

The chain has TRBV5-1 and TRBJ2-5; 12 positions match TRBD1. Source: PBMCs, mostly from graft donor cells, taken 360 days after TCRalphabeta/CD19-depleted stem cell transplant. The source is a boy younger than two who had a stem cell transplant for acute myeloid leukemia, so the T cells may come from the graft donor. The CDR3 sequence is CASSVTGQGAETQYF. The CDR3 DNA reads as TGCGCCAGCAGCGTGACGGGACAGGGGGCGGAGACCCAGTACTTC.